Below, 20 T cell receptor beta chains from the same sample are listed, as sequenced in a study of identical twins. TCRdb independently ran MiXCR on the 5' RACE reads; one entry per CDR3 protein. The sample consists of some 260,000 distinct CDR3 sequences, over 13% of them appearing once. The sequenced sample consisted of memory (CD45RO+) T cells sorted from blood. All receptors derive from a woman aged 18-35 years in good health.

The genes are TRBV5-5 and TRBJ1-3, with 9 bases fitting TRBD1. J gave up 8 bases and V 4 bases, and 10 bases lay outside the gene matches. CDR3 length equals 15 residues. In germline, CDR1 is SGHKS, CDR2 YYEKEE (reference sequence). The CDR3 DNA reads as TGTGCCAGCAGCCCTACCGACGGGACAGGGTACACCATATATTTT. It encodes CASSPTDGTGYTIYF.

This clonotype was seen a few times. This sequence joins TRBV6-4 and TRBJ2-3; no clear D gene. CDR1 and CDR2 (germline): MRHNA, SNTAGT. V was cut by 3 bases and J by 10 bases, with 17 bases left in between. The CDR3 totals 14 residues. The CDR3 loop reads CASSEAPDQNSQYF. Here the CDR3 DNA reads TGTGCCAGCAGTGAGGCCCCGGACCAAAATTCGCAGTATTTT.

This clonotype came up many times. This sequence joins TRBV29-1 and TRBJ1-2; the D is unclear. From germline, CDR1 is SQVTM and CDR2 ANQGSEA. The length of the CDR3 is 15 residues. CDR3 sequence (DNA): TGCAGTGCGGAGCTCCCCGGGCGGCTAAACTATGGCTACACCTTC. It yields the protein CSAELPGRLNYGYTF.

Ten or more counts support this clonotype. This chain joins TRBV15 and TRBJ2-3, with 12 bases fitting TRBD2. V shed 4 bases, J shed 2 bases, and the junction held 1 base outside the gene matches. Per germline, CDR1 LNHNV and CDR2 YYDKDF (reference sequence). This CDR3 has 15 amino acids. The CDR3 region is CATSTSGRATDTQYF. The CDR3 DNA sequence: TGTGCCACCAGCACTAGCGGGAGGGCCACAGATACGCAGTATTTT.

The V and J genes are TRBV20-1 and TRBJ2-7; D uncertain. Germline V gene data show CDR1 as DFQATT and CDR2 as SNEGSKA (reference sequence). There are 14 residues in the CDR3. With 5 bases removed from V and 0 bases from J, the gap between germline ends came to 14 bases. The CDR3 region is CSAGVGSSSYEQYF. CDR3 coding DNA: TGCAGTGCTGGGGTCGGGTCAAGCTCCTACGAGCAGTACTTC.

This clonotype appeared many times. This rearrangement joins TRBV6-5 to TRBJ1-5; 8 bases line up with TRBD1. Per the germline V gene, CDR1 is MNHEY and CDR2 is SVGAGI. Trimming at V came to 5 bases and at J to 4 bases, leaving 4 bases not matched to a gene. This CDR3 region has 14 residues. CDR3: CASSIRQGNQPQHF. In DNA form, the CDR3 reads TGTGCCAGCAGTATACGACAGGGGAATCAGCCCCAGCATTTT.

This chain uses TRBV12-3 or TRBV12-4 with TRBJ2-7; D gene unclear. CDR3 length: 12 residues. The V end was cut by 0 bases, the J end by 5 bases, with 5 bases between. For the CDR3, the DNA is TGTGCCAGCAGTTTAGCTGGGGACGAGCAGTACTTC. Its protein product is CASSLAGDEQYF.

This clonotype occurred many times. The chain links TRBV24-1 to TRBJ2-3, with 11 bases fitting TRBD2. Per the germline V gene, CDR1 is KGHDR and CDR2 is SFDVKD. The CDR3 extends over 15 amino acids. V dropped 3 bases and J dropped 5; count of bases not matched to a gene: 3. For the CDR3, the DNA is TGTGCCACCAGTGATCCCGGACTAGCGGGAGATACGCAGTATTTT. Amino acids: CATSDPGLAGDTQYF.

This clonotype was found many times. The chain joins TRBV11-2 to TRBJ2-1; D remains unclear. The CDR3 has 14 residues. With 2 bases removed from V and 0 bases from J, the gap between germline ends came to 5 bases. Per germline, CDR1 SGHAT and CDR2 FQNNGV. The CDR3 coding sequence is TGTGCCAGCAGCTTATGGGGCTCCTACAATGAGCAGTTCTTC. This encodes CASSLWGSYNEQFF.

CDR3 residues: CASSPNSGPLNTEAFF. CDR3 nucleotide sequence: TGTGCCAGCAGCCCTAATAGTGGACCGCTGAACACTGAAGCTTTCTTT. The rearrangement uses TRBV7-9 and TRBJ1-1; no reliable D call. Germline-derived CDR1 and CDR2 are SEHNR and FQNEAQ (reference sequence). The ends were cut back, 5 bases at V and 0 bases at J, with 16 bases in the middle. This CDR3 has 16 residues.

V gene TRBV7-3 combines with J gene TRBJ2-5; D remains unclear. This CDR3 is built from 15 residues. Germline loops: CDR1 SGHTA, CDR2 FQGTGA. V was clipped by 0 bases and J by 4 bases, with 12 bases between them. The CDR3 region has the DNA TGTGCCAGCAGCTTAACGTTCGGCAACGGAGAGACCCAGTACTTC. Its translation: CASSLTFGNGETQYF.

This clonotype was seen many times. The chain links TRBV12-3 or TRBV12-4 to TRBJ1-3; D uncertain. This CDR3 contains 14 residues. Trimming pared 1 base from V and 0 bases from J, leaving 4 bases between. The CDR3: CASSLGGSGNTIYF. The CDR3 region has the DNA TGTGCCAGCAGTTTAGGAGGCTCTGGAAACACCATATATTTT.

This clonotype was observed a handful of times. This sequence joins TRBV20-1 and TRBJ1-6, with D unresolved. V shed 7 bases and J shed 8 bases, with 15 bases lying between them. CDR3 length: 13 residues. Germline CDR1 and CDR2: DFQATT and SNEGSKA (reference sequence). The CDR3 region is CSVSGDRDSPLHF. In DNA form, the CDR3 reads TGCAGTGTATCCGGGGATCGGGATTCACCCCTCCACTTT.

The chain is built from TRBV7-8 and TRBJ2-3, with TRBD2 matching over 9 bases. Trimming cost V 5 bases and J 2 bases; bases outside gene matches: 5. CDR1 is SGHVS and CDR2 is FQNEAQ in the germline V gene. This CDR3 is built from 15 residues. The CDR3 nucleotides read TGTGCCAGCAGCGCCCTAGCGGGACTCACAGATACGCAGTATTTT. As protein: CASSALAGLTDTQYF.

This clonotype was observed a few times. This chain uses TRBV7-9 with TRBJ1-1; D unresolved. The CDR3 length is 15 residues. Trimming cost V 5 bases and J 3 bases, with 16 bases left between them. The germline CDR1 and CDR2 sequences are SEHNR and FQNEAQ (reference sequence). Written as DNA, the CDR3 is TGTGCCAGCAGCGACCCGGGAGCCATCTACACTGAAGCTTTCTTT. It translates to CASSDPGAIYTEAFF.

This clonotype has a count of ten or more. The chain links TRBV7-9 to TRBJ1-1; D uncertain. Germline V gene sequence: CDR1 SEHNR, CDR2 FQNEAQ (reference sequence). This CDR3 is built from 13 residues. V was clipped by 5 bases and J by 1 base, with 8 bases between them. CDR3 in DNA: TGTGCCAGCAGCCTAACAGAGAACACTGAAGCTTTCTTT. This sequence encodes CASSLTENTEAFF.

This clonotype turned up a few times. The rearrangement joins TRBV7-2 to TRBJ2-1, with TRBD2 matching 7 bases. The junction had 9 bases not matched to a gene; V was cut back by 6 bases and J by 4 bases. The CDR3 is 15 residues long. Germline CDR1 and CDR2: SGHTA and FQGNSA. For the CDR3, the DNA is TGTGCCAGCAGGCCAAGCGGGATAAGGTACAATGAGCAGTTCTTC. Translation gives CASRPSGIRYNEQFF.

This clonotype was picked up many times. The gene calls are TRBV6-5 and TRBJ1-5, with 8 bases identical to TRBD1. Germline CDR1 and CDR2: MNHEY and SVGAGI. The CDR3 runs 18 residues. J gave up 3 bases and V 2 bases, and 12 bases lay outside the gene matches. CDR3 residues: CASSYRQGTGGSNQPQHF. The CDR3 DNA reads TGTGCCAGCAGTTACCGACAGGGGACAGGTGGTTCCAATCAGCCCCAGCATTTT.

This clonotype has only a few counts. The chain joins TRBV6-2 or TRBV6-3 to TRBJ2-7; D unresolved. In germline, CDR1 is MNHEY, CDR2 SVGEGT. The V gene lost 4 bases and the J gene lost 9 bases, with 19 bases spanning the gap. This CDR3 has 14 residues. The CDR3 sequence is CASSFHPHYEPQYF. The CDR3 coding sequence is TGTGCCAGCAGTTTTCACCCCCACTACGAACCGCAGTACTTC.

The chain links TRBV7-2 to TRBJ2-5; possible D gene TRBD2, 6 bases. Germline values: CDR1 SGHTA, CDR2 FQGNSA. The CDR3 is 15 residues long. V was clipped by 6 bases and J by 1 base, with 15 bases between them. The chain's CDR3 is CASSPTSSAQETQYF. CDR3 in DNA: TGTGCCAGCAGTCCCACATCTAGCGCCCAAGAGACCCAGTACTTC.